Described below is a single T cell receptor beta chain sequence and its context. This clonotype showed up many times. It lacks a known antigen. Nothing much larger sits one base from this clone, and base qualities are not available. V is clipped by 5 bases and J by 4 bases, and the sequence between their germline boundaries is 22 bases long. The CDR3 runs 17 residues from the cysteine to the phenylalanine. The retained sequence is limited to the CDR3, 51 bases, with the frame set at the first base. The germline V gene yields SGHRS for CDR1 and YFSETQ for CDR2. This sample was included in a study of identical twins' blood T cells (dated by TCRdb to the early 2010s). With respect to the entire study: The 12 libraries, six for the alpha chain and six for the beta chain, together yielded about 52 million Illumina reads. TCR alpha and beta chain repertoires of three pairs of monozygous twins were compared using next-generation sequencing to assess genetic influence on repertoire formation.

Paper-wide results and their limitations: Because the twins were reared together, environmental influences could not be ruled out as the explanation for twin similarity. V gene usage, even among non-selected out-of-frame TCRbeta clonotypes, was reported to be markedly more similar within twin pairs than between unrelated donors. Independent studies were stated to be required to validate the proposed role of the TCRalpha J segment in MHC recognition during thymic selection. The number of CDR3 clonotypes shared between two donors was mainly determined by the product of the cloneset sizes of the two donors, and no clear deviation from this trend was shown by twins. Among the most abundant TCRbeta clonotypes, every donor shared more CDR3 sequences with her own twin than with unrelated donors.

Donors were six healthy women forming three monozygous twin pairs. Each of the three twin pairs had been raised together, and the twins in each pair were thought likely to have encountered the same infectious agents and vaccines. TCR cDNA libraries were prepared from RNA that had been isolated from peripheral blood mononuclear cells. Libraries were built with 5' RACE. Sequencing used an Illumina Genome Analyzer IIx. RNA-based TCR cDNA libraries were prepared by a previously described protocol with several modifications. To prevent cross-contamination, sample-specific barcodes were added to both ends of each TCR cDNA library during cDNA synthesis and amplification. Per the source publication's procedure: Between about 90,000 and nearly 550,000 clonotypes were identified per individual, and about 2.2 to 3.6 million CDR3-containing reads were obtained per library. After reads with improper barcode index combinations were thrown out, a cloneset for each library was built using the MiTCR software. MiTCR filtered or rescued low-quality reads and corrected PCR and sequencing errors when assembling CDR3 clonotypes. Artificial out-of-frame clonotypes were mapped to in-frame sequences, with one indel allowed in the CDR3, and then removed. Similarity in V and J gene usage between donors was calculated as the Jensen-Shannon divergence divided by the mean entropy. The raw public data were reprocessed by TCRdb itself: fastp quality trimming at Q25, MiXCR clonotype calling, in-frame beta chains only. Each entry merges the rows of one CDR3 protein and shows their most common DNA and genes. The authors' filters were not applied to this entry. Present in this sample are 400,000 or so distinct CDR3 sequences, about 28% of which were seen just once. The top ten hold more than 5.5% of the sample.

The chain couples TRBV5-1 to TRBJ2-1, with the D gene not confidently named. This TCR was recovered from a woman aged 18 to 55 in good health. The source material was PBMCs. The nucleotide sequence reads TGCGCCAGCAGTTTCGCAGTGACGGGCGATTTTTACAATGAGCAGTTCTTC. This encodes CASSFAVTGDFYNEQFF. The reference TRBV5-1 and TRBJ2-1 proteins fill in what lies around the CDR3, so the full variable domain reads KAGVTQTPRYLIKTRGQQVTLSCSPISGHRSVSWYQQTPGQGLQFLFEYFSETQRNKGNFPGRFSGRQFSNSRSEMNVSTLELGDSALYLCASSFAVTGDFYNEQFFGPGTRLTVL.